This T cell receptor (beta chain) comes out of a study of spatial heterogeneity in lung cancer. Study as a whole: After resection, follow-up PBMC samples were sequenced when available, at a median of about 24 months later.

A unique molecular identifier was carried by every single TCR cDNA molecule. TCRdb re-called the 5' RACE reads through MiXCR, storing one row per CDR3 protein. Of around 100,000 distinct CDR3 sequences listed, 10% to 14% are singletons. This clonotype was seen more than once but under ten times. Time point meaning: blood at routine non-recurrence follow-up after resection. Unsorted whole RNA from tumor, nontumor lung or frozen PBMC underwent sequencing. This receptor was obtained from a female donor with early-stage non-small cell lung cancer. The sequences come from PBMCs, collected at follow-up.

The DNA for the CDR3 is TGTGCCAGCAGCGTACAGGGGGCGACTAATGAAAAACTGTTTTTT. Amino acids: CASSVQGATNEKLFF. The V and J genes are TRBV9 and TRBJ1-4, with TRBD1 matching over 8 bases. CDR1 SGDLS and CDR2 YYNGEE come from the germline V gene. CDR3 size: 15 residues. The trim removed 1 base at V and 2 bases at J, leaving 1 base unmatched. Drawing the rest from reference TRBV9 and TRBJ1-4, the complete variable domain is DSGVTQTPKHLITATGQRVTLRCSPRSGDLSVYWYQQSLDQGLQFLIQYYNGEERAKGNILERFSAQQFPDLHSELNLSSLELGDSALYFCASSVQGATNEKLFFGSGTQLSVL.